Below, 12 T cell receptor beta chains from the same sample are listed, as sequenced in a study of blood T cell repertoires in COVID-19. TCRdb's table, derived via immunoSEQ multiplex PCR, lists solely in-frame clones and lacks some. The table lists over 250,000 clones, 80% to 90% of them singletons. Sample: PBMCs or T cells enriched from blood (not recorded which). These receptors all come from a middle-aged man who had recovered from COVID-19.

V gene TRBV3-1 (or the pseudogene TRBV3-2) combines with J gene TRBJ2-5; 12 positions agree with TRBD2. With V trimmed by 4 bases and J by 2 bases, 5 bases remained unmatched. Germline lookup yields CDR1 LGHDT and CDR2 YNNKEL (reference sequence). The length of the CDR3 is 16 residues. CDR3 nucleotides: TGTGCCAGCAGCCTGACTAGCGGGGGACCTCAAGAGACCCAGTACTTC. This translates into CASSLTSGGPQETQYF.

This clone was seen only once. V is TRBV4-2 and J is TRBJ1-4, with D possibly TRBD1 on 5 matching bases. CDR1 is LGHNA and CDR2 is YNFKEQ in the germline V gene. The V end lost 2 bases, the J end lost 7 bases, and 17 bases lay between the germline ends. The length of the CDR3 is 16 residues. The chain's CDR3 is CASSQISGQGGEKLFF. The CDR3 coding sequence is TGTGCCAGCAGCCAAATCAGCGGGCAGGGCGGTGAAAAACTGTTTTTT.

The chain carries TRBV4-3 and TRBJ2-1; 9 bases are shared with TRBD2. The CDR3 is 16 residues long. The germline V gene has CDR1 LGHNA and CDR2 YSLEER. Germline trimming cut 0 bases from V and 9 bases from J; bases unmatched to any gene: 9. CDR3 in amino acids: CASSQERSASGTEQFF. The CDR3 DNA follows: TGCGCCAGCAGCCAAGAACGTTCGGCTAGCGGGACTGAGCAGTTCTTC.

The rearrangement uses TRBV5-4 and TRBJ1-6, with D perhaps TRBD1 (6 bases). Trimming took off 5 bases at V and 5 bases at J, with 11 bases between the two ends. Germline loops: CDR1 SGHNT, CDR2 YYREEE (reference sequence). The CDR3 loop spans 14 amino acids. CDR3 loop: CASSPQGDNSPLHF. The CDR3 nucleotides are TGTGCCAGCAGTCCACAGGGCGATAATTCACCCCTCCACTTT.

This chain uses TRBV5-1 with TRBJ1-4; no firm D call. The germline CDR1 and CDR2 sequences are SGHRS and YFSETQ. The V end lost 4 bases, the J end lost 6 bases, and 19 bases lay between the germline ends. This CDR3 is built from 16 residues. In nucleotides, the CDR3 is TGCGCCAGCAGCGAAGGACGGGGTTTACTCGATGAAAAACTGTTTTTT. Its protein product is CASSEGRGLLDEKLFF.

J is TRBJ1-1 and V is TRBV5-1; D is perhaps TRBD1 (6 bases). The germline V and J ends were trimmed by 6 bases and 0 bases, with 12 bases remaining between them. Germline-derived CDR1 and CDR2 are SGHRS and YFSETQ. The CDR3 contains 14 residues. In nucleotides, the CDR3 is TGCGCCAGCACATGGGGGCAGATGAACACTGAAGCTTTCTTT. It yields the protein CASTWGQMNTEAFF.

This clone was detected once. V usage is TRBV4-3 and J usage is TRBJ1-6; 9 bases align to TRBD1. Germline V gene lookup returns CDR1 LGHNA and CDR2 YSLEER. The CDR3 sequence is 16 residues long. Germline trimming cut 1 base from V and 10 bases from J; bases unmatched to any gene: 8. This CDR3 reads CASSQGADRGASPLHF. The CDR3 DNA reads as TGCGCCAGCAGCCAAGGTGCCGACAGGGGGGCCTCACCCCTCCACTTT.

About this clone itself: Different DNA sequences within this sample yield the same CDR3. V is TRBV14 and J is TRBJ1-2, with 7 bases aligning to TRBD1. The CDR3 sequence is 13 residues long. Trimming removed 4 bases from V and 2 bases from J; junction bases left unmatched: 1. Germline assignment: CDR1 SGHDN and CDR2 FVKESK. The chain's CDR3 is CASSLQGNYGYTF. The CDR3 DNA sequence: TGTGCCAGCAGCCTACAGGGGAACTATGGCTACACCTTC.

The chain uses TRBV10-1 and TRBJ2-2, with a possible D match to TRBD1 (5 bases). There are 18 residues in the CDR3. V lost 3 bases, J lost 2 bases, and 19 bases lay in between. Germline V CDR1 and CDR2: WNHNN, SYGVQD (reference sequence). The DNA for the CDR3 is TGCGCCAGCAGTGAAACGACTCCTGTGGGGCCAAACACCGGGGAGCTGTTTTTT. Protein product: CASSETTPVGPNTGELFF.

The V call is TRBV5-1, the J call TRBJ1-3; no clear D gene. Germline V gene data show CDR1 as SGHRS and CDR2 as YFSETQ. Trimming removed 4 bases at V and 2 bases at J, with 10 bases between. This CDR3 spans 14 amino acids. CDR3 in DNA: TGCGCCAGCAGCCACGAGTCTGCTGGAAACACCATATATTTT. It translates to CASSHESAGNTIYF.

V usage is TRBV6-1 and J usage is TRBJ2-3; 8 bases align to TRBD2. V lost 4 bases, J lost 2 bases, and 11 bases stayed unmatched. Germline V gene data show CDR1 as MNHNS and CDR2 as SASEGT. The CDR3 totals 17 residues. The CDR3 sequence is CASSGAYGGGYTDTQYF. In DNA form, the CDR3 reads TGTGCCAGCAGTGGAGCATACGGCGGGGGGTACACAGATACGCAGTATTTT.

CDR3 sequence reads: CASSLGDLSGNTIYF. The CDR3 coding sequence is TGTGCCAGCAGCTTGGGGGACTTATCTGGAAACACCATATATTTT. The chain carries TRBV7-9 and TRBJ1-3; D is perhaps TRBD1 (5 bases). In germline, CDR1 is SEHNR, CDR2 FQNEAQ (reference sequence). Trimming left V 3 bases short and J 1 base short, with 10 bases between. The CDR3 runs to 15 residues.